These 32 T cell receptor beta chains originate from one sample sequenced in a study of blood T cell repertoires in COVID-19. Using immunoSEQ multiplex PCR, the repertoire was profiled, and TCRdb retains in-frame clones only, with some absent. In the table there are tens of thousands of clones, approximately 82% of which are singletons. The sample consisted of peripheral blood. These receptors originate from a woman aged 70-85 years with acute or convalescent COVID-19.

CDR3 DNA: TGTGCCAGCTCACCACGTATCGGGACAGAAGGTTCCGGGGAGCTGTTTTTT. Encoded protein: CASSPRIGTEGSGELFF. The V call is TRBV18, the J call TRBJ2-2, with 7 bases that match TRBD1. V lost 1 base and J lost 6; bases outside the gene matches: 11. The CDR3 is 17 amino acids. Germline V CDR1 and CDR2: KGHSH, LQKENI.

There are a few counts of this clone. V gene TRBV10-3 combines with J gene TRBJ1-2; possible D gene TRBD1, 5 bases. The germline CDR1 and CDR2 sequences are ENHRY and SYGVKD. Between the trimmed V and J ends, which lost 7 bases and 3 bases, there was a span of 12 bases. CDR3 length: 13 amino acids. This chain's CDR3 is CAINSGVDYGYTF. Written as DNA, the CDR3 is TGTGCCATCAATTCGGGGGTTGACTATGGCTACACCTTC.

This clone was detected a few times. This sequence joins TRBV6-5 and TRBJ2-1; D possibly corresponds to TRBD1 (6 bases). The CDR3 length is 15 residues. V lost 6 bases to trimming and J lost 4 bases, with 16 bases between them. Germline CDR1 reads MNHEY; CDR2 reads SVGAGI. DNA for the CDR3: TGTGCCAGCAGACCCCGGGACAACCATTACAATGAGCAGTTCTTC. This translates into CASRPRDNHYNEQFF.

The chain employs TRBV7-9 and TRBJ1-2, with D perhaps TRBD1 (5 bases). V was cut by 2 bases and J by 6 bases, with 16 bases left in between. Germline V gene data show CDR1 as SEHNR and CDR2 as FQNEAQ (reference sequence). The CDR3 covers 15 residues. The CDR3 spells CASSLSGTEPHGYTF. In nucleotides, the CDR3 is TGTGCCAGCAGCTTAAGCGGGACTGAGCCTCATGGCTACACCTTC.

The V and J genes are TRBV10-3 and TRBJ1-6; 8 bases map to TRBD1. The germline CDR1 and CDR2 sequences are ENHRY and SYGVKD. The CDR3 loop spans 14 amino acids. V trimming: 11 bases; J trimming: 4 bases; junction bases outside the gene matches: 7. The CDR3 is CASRGQAYNSPLHF. The CDR3 bases are TGTGCCTCTAGGGGACAGGCTTATAATTCACCCCTCCACTTT.

The gene calls are TRBV19 and TRBJ1-6; TRBD1 matches 12 bases. V was clipped by 5 bases and J by 5 bases; unmatched bases: 4. The CDR3 is 16 amino acids. Germline CDR1 LNHDA, CDR2 SQIVND (reference sequence). CDR3 DNA sequence: TGTGCCAGTAGTCCGGGACAGGGGGCGAATAATTCACCCCTCCACTTT. This gives the protein CASSPGQGANNSPLHF.

The chain uses TRBV28 and TRBJ1-4; D may be TRBD1 (5 bases). Trimming cost V 2 bases and J 8 bases, with 12 bases left between them. Germline CDR1 MDHEN, CDR2 SYDVKM. The CDR3 runs to 14 residues. This chain's CDR3 is CASSLGGFSEKLFF. The CDR3 coding sequence is TGTGCCAGCAGTTTAGGGGGGTTCAGCGAAAAACTGTTTTTT.

This clone was recorded a few times. The chain is built from TRBV11-2 and TRBJ2-7; a weak D match, TRBD2 (6 bases). Germline CDR1 and CDR2: SGHAT and FQNNGV. This CDR3 is built from 15 residues. V was shortened by 7 bases and J by 0 bases, with 16 bases between the two germline ends. The CDR3 here is CASTPGTVSSYEQYF. CDR3 DNA sequence: TGTGCCAGCACCCCGGGGACTGTGAGCTCCTACGAGCAGTACTTC.

V and J are TRBV19 and TRBJ1-6; possibly TRBD1 for D (5 bases). In germline, CDR1 is LNHDA, CDR2 SQIVND (reference sequence). The V end was cut by 2 bases, the J end by 11 bases, with 7 bases between. This CDR3 has 12 residues. CDR3 in DNA: TGTGCCAGTAGTATATCGGACACACCCCTCCACTTT. It yields the protein CASSISDTPLHF.

The CDR3 coding sequence is TGTGCCAGCAACACGGGACAGGGGTATTCACCCCTCCACTTT. Protein sequence: CASNTGQGYSPLHF. The gene calls are TRBV5-6 and TRBJ1-6; TRBD1 agrees at 10 bases. In germline, CDR1 is SGHDT, CDR2 YYEEEE. This CDR3 contains 14 residues. The V gene end was trimmed by 6 bases and the J gene end by 8 bases; junction bases not matched to a gene: 5.

The chain joins TRBV7-3 to TRBJ2-7; 7 bases align to TRBD2. The CDR3 is 12 amino acids. V trimming: 2 bases; J trimming: 6 bases; junction bases outside the gene matches: 1. The V gene's germline CDR1 is SGHTA and CDR2 FQGTGA. CDR3 bases: TGTGCCAGCAGCTTACCGGGGGGCGAGCAGTACTTC. It yields the protein CASSLPGGEQYF.

This chain connects TRBV6-1 to TRBJ1-1; a weak D match, TRBD1 (5 bases). CDR1 and CDR2 from the germline V gene are MNHNS and SASEGT. This CDR3 contains 16 residues. Trimming pared 4 bases from V and 2 bases from J, leaving 17 bases between. The CDR3 DNA is TGTGCCAGCAGTGGGCATCGGGGGGGGTCCAACACTGAAGCTTTCTTT. This translates into CASSGHRGGSNTEAFF.

V and J are TRBV6-2 or TRBV6-3 and TRBJ2-1, with 7 bases fitting TRBD1. The CDR3 runs 15 residues. CDR1 is MNHEY and CDR2 is SVGEGT in the germline V gene. Unmatched junction bases numbered 6, after V lost 2 bases and J lost 5 bases. This chain's CDR3 is CASSYPAGGNNEQFF. The CDR3 coding sequence is TGTGCCAGCAGTTACCCGGCAGGGGGAAACAATGAGCAGTTCTTC.

The chain uses TRBV19 and TRBJ2-1, with D possibly TRBD1 on 6 matching bases. V lost 6 bases and J 3 bases, leaving 18 bases between the germline ends. CDR1 and CDR2 from the germline V gene are LNHDA and SQIVND (reference sequence). This CDR3 comprises 16 residues. The CDR3 sequence is CASRSPLGAYYNEQFF. The DNA of the CDR3 is TGTGCCAGTAGAAGTCCTTTGGGGGCCTACTACAATGAGCAGTTCTTC.

The chain is built from TRBV19 and TRBJ1-2; 8 bases are a match to TRBD1. The CDR3 consists of 14 residues. The germline V gene has CDR1 LNHDA and CDR2 SQIVND (reference sequence). With V trimmed by 5 bases and J by 5 bases, 7 bases remained unmatched. The CDR3 spells CASSSGGPGYGYTF. The DNA of the CDR3 is TGTGCCAGTAGTTCAGGGGGCCCGGGGTATGGCTACACCTTC.

This clone was detected a few times. The chain combines TRBV4-1 with TRBJ2-3; the match to TRBD1 covers 8 bases. In germline, CDR1 is MGHRA, CDR2 YSYEKL. V lost 3 bases to trimming and J lost 4 bases; unmatched junction nucleotides: 9. The CDR3 totals 16 residues. This chain's CDR3 is CASSQPGTGGPDTQYF. The CDR3 DNA reads as TGCGCCAGCAGCCAGCCGGGGACAGGAGGCCCAGATACGCAGTATTTT.

This clone was seen a single time. The CDR3 nucleotides are TGTGCCAGCAGTGAGACAGGCCGGGACACTGAAGCTTTCTTT. This sequence encodes CASSETGRDTEAFF. The V call is TRBV6-4, the J call TRBJ1-1; D possibly corresponds to TRBD1 (6 bases). The CDR3 is 14 residues long. The V end lost 3 bases, the J end lost 3 bases, and 11 bases lay between the germline ends. Germline CDR1 reads MRHNA; CDR2 reads SNTAGT.

V is TRBV7-2 and J is TRBJ1-2; 9 positions match TRBD1. Germline CDR1 SGHTA, CDR2 FQGNSA. CDR3 length: 14 amino acids. Trimming removed 5 bases from V and 8 bases from J; junction bases left unmatched: 9. The chain's CDR3 is CASSPGQGKGGYTF. CDR3 nucleotide sequence: TGTGCCAGCAGCCCGGGACAGGGAAAGGGCGGCTACACCTTC.

This clone appeared once. V usage is TRBV7-3 and J usage is TRBJ2-5; 8 bases line up with TRBD2. The germline V gene has CDR1 SGHTA and CDR2 FQGTGA. V dropped 2 bases and J dropped 5; count of bases not matched to a gene: 4. CDR3 length: 14 amino acids. The CDR3 DNA sequence: TGTGCCAGCAGCTTAGCGGGGGGACGGGAGACCCAGTACTTC. Its protein is CASSLAGGRETQYF.

The chain uses TRBV3-1 (or the pseudogene TRBV3-2) and TRBJ1-2; a possible D gene is TRBD1 (6 bases). Per germline, CDR1 LGHDT and CDR2 YNNKEL (reference sequence). Trimming took 1 base from V and 7 from J, leaving 13 bases between them. The CDR3 sequence is 14 residues long. DNA for the CDR3: TGTGCCAGCAGCCAAGCACAGGGAAATGCTGGCTACACCTTC. It codes for CASSQAQGNAGYTF.

This clone was found a few times. A junction end diverges from the germline sequence, so it may reflect a read error. The chain has TRBV6-1 and TRBJ1-5; D uncertain. CDR3 length: 12 residues. The germline V gene has CDR1 MNHNS and CDR2 SASEGT. CDR3 protein: CASSEDRDPTTF. The CDR3 DNA follows: TGTGCCAGCAGTGAAGACCGAGACCCCACTACATTT.

For the CDR3, the DNA is TGTGCCTGGAGTGTAATGGGCAGGGAAGCTTTCTTT. Amino acids: CAWSVMGREAFF. This rearrangement joins TRBV30 to TRBJ1-1, with no clear D. V was trimmed by 0 bases and J by 8 bases, leaving 10 bases between them. Looked up from germline, CDR1 is GTSNPN and CDR2 is SVGIG (reference sequence). CDR3 length equals 12 residues. The full variable domain, its missing parts supplied by reference TRBV30 and TRBJ1-1, is SQTIHQWPATLVQPVGSPLSLECTVEGTSNPNLYWYRQAAGRGLQLLFYSVGIGQISSEVPQNLSASRPQDRQFILSSKKLLLSDSGFYLCAWSVMGREAFFGQGTRLTVV.

This chain connects TRBV5-1 to TRBJ1-3, with D hard to call. CDR3 length equals 15 residues. Per the germline V gene, CDR1 is SGHRS and CDR2 is YFSETQ. Trimming took off 0 bases at V and 0 bases at J, with 7 bases between the two ends. This CDR3 is CASSLALSSGNTIYF. The CDR3 DNA reads TGCGCCAGCAGCTTGGCCTTGAGCTCTGGAAACACCATATATTTT.

The chain links TRBV9 to TRBJ1-3, with D hard to call. Trimming pared 0 bases from V and 0 bases from J, leaving 10 bases between. The length of the CDR3 is 16 residues. Germline V gene sequence: CDR1 SGDLS, CDR2 YYNGEE. CDR3 sequence reads: CASSVAVVPSGNTIYF. CDR3 nucleotides: TGTGCCAGCAGCGTAGCGGTCGTACCCTCTGGAAACACCATATATTTT.

The V gene is TRBV30, the J gene TRBJ1-5; D uncertain. Trimming pared 4 bases from V and 6 bases from J, leaving 10 bases between. The CDR3 contains 12 residues. Germline V gene sequence: CDR1 GTSNPN, CDR2 SVGIG (reference sequence). The CDR3 loop is CAWKKFGQPQHF. The CDR3 DNA is TGTGCCTGGAAAAAGTTCGGTCAGCCCCAGCATTTT.

This clone came up a few times. V gene TRBV6-6 combines with J gene TRBJ1-2; D ambiguous. Trimming took off 0 bases at V and 4 bases at J, with 12 bases between the two ends. The CDR3 runs 15 residues. Germline V gives CDR1 MNHNY, CDR2 SVGAGI (reference sequence). CDR3 protein: CASSYSEGMSYGYTF. The DNA for the CDR3 is TGTGCCAGCAGTTACTCGGAGGGTATGTCCTATGGCTACACCTTC.

This clone appeared a few times. The CDR3 reads CASSVARGYGYTF. The CDR3 DNA reads as TGTGCCAGCAGCGTAGCTAGGGGATATGGCTACACCTTC. The V and J genes are TRBV9 and TRBJ1-2; D may be TRBD1 (5 bases). Deletions cut 0 bases from V and 5 bases from J, with 8 bases between. The length of the CDR3 is 13 residues. Per the germline V gene, CDR1 is SGDLS and CDR2 is YYNGEE.

V gene TRBV10-2 combines with J gene TRBJ2-7, with a tentative D call TRBD2 (5 bases). CDR3 length: 15 residues. The germline gives CDR1 WSHSY, CDR2 SAAADI. The V end was cut by 0 bases, the J end by 2 bases, with 11 bases between. CDR3 loop: CASSESAGLTYEQYF. The CDR3 coding sequence is TGCGCCAGCAGTGAGTCCGCCGGACTTACCTACGAGCAGTACTTC.

The genes are TRBV11-2 and TRBJ2-7; tentatively, D is TRBD2 (5 bases). The CDR3 runs to 13 residues. The germline V and J ends were trimmed by 5 bases and 5 bases, with 13 bases remaining between them. Germline CDR1 and CDR2: SGHAT and FQNNGV. Here the CDR3 reads CASSTSLGNEQYF. The CDR3 DNA follows: TGTGCCAGCAGCACTAGTCTGGGGAACGAGCAGTACTTC.

This chain links TRBV2 with TRBJ1-2; D is perhaps TRBD1 (5 bases). The CDR3 contains 13 residues. Germline V gene sequence: CDR1 SNHLY, CDR2 FYNNEI. The V end lost 5 bases, the J end lost 3 bases, and 10 bases lay between the germline ends. This CDR3 reads CASSSTGDYGYTF. For the CDR3, the DNA is TGTGCCAGCAGTAGCACAGGAGACTATGGCTACACCTTC.

For this clone: This sample also contains other DNA sequences that code for the same CDR3. V and J are TRBV9 and TRBJ2-6; D remains unclear. V gave up 0 bases and J gave up 0 bases, with 4 bases separating them. The germline CDR1 and CDR2 sequences are SGDLS and YYNGEE. The CDR3 totals 15 residues. CDR3 in DNA: TGTGCCAGCAGCGTAGCCGGCTCTGGGGCCAACGTCCTGACTTTC. Translated: CASSVAGSGANVLTF. The full variable domain, rest sourced from reference TRBV9 and TRBJ2-6, is DSGVTQTPKHLITATGQRVTLRCSPRSGDLSVYWYQQSLDQGLQFLIQYYNGEERAKGNILERFSAQQFPDLHSELNLSSLELGDSALYFCASSVAGSGANVLTFGAGSRLTVL.

V and J are TRBV7-2 and TRBJ2-3; 7 bases match TRBD1. The germline V gene encodes CDR1 SGHTA and CDR2 FQGNSA. This CDR3 is 18 amino acids long. Trimming removed 2 bases from V and 2 bases from J; junction bases left unmatched: 13. The CDR3 DNA is TGTGCCAGCAGCTTAAGCCTCCTACAGGGGCTTAACACAGATACGCAGTATTTT. It specifies CASSLSLLQGLNTDTQYF.